This T cell receptor beta chain was obtained from a study of a mutant IDH1 vaccine in newly diagnosed glioma. Germline CDR1 and CDR2: MNHNS and SASEGT. Trimming pared 6 bases from V and 4 bases from J, leaving 14 bases between. The CDR3 has 14 amino acids. Indicated time point: week 35, safety follow-up. One vaccine dose held 300 ug of mutant IDH1 20-mer peptide and came with topical imiquimod. This table comes from immunoSEQ multiplex PCR, and its TCRdb copy is limited to in-frame clones, with some not included. The sample yields around 41,000 clones, around 91% seen once. Details on this clone: Its cognate antigen is unknown.

This specimen was PBMCs, taken from a glioma patient whose treatment included an IDH1 peptide vaccine. The TCR was taken from a man aged 40-55 years with glioma. The rearrangement uses TRBV6-1 and TRBJ2-3; D perhaps matches TRBD1 (5 bases). This CDR3 reads CASSQGFGADTQYF. Written as DNA, the CDR3 is TGTGCCAGCAGCCAGGGATTTGGTGCAGATACGCAGTATTTT.